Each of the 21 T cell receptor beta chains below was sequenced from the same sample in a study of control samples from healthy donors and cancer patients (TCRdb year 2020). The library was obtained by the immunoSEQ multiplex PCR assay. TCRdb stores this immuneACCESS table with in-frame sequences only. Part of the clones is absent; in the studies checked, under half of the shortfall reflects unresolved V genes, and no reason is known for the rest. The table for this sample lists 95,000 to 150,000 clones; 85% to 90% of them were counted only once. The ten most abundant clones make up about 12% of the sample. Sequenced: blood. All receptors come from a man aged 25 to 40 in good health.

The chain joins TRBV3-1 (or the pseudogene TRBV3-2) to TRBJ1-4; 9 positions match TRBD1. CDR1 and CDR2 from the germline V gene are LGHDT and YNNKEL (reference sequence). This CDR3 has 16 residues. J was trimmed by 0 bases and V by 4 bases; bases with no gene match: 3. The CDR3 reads CASSRGQGTTNEKLFF. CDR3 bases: TGTGCCAGCAGCCGGGGACAGGGAACAACTAATGAAAAACTGTTTTTT.

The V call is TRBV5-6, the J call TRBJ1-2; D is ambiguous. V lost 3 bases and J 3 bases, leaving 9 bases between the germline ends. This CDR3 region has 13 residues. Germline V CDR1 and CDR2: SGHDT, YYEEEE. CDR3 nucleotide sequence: TGTGCCAGCAGCTCCCAGGCCCACTATGGCTACACCTTC. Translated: CASSSQAHYGYTF.

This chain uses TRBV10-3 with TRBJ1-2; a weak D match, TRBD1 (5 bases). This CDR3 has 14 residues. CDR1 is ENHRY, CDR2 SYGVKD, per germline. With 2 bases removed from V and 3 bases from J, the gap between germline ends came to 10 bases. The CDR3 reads CAISEGRVDYGYTF. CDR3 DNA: TGTGCCATCAGTGAGGGCAGGGTGGACTATGGCTACACCTTC.

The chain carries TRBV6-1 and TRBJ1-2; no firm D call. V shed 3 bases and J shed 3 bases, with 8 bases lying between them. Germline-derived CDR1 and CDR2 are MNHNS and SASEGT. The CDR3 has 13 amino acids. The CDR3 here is CASSDTTDYGYTF. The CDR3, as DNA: TGTGCCAGCAGTGATACGACGGACTATGGCTACACCTTC.

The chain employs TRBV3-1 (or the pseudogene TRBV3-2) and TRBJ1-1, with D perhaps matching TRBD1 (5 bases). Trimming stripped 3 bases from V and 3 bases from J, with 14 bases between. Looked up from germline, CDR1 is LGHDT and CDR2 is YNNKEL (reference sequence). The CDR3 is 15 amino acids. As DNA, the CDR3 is TGTGCCAGCAGCCACGCCACCACAGGACACACTGAAGCTTTCTTT. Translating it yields CASSHATTGHTEAFF.

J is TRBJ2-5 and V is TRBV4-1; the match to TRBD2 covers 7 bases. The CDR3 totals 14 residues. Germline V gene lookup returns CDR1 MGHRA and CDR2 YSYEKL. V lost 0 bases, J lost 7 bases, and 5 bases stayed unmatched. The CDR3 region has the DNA TGCGCCAGCAGCCAAGACGGGGGGACCAGGACCCAGTACTTC. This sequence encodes CASSQDGGTRTQYF.

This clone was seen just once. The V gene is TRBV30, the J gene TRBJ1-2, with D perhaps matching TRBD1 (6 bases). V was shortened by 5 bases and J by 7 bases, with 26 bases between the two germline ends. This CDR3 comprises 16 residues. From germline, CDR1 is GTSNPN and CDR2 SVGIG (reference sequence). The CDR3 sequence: CAWALGAGNKPGGYTF. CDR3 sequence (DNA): TGTGCCTGGGCCCTGGGGGCAGGCAATAAGCCCGGTGGCTACACCTTC. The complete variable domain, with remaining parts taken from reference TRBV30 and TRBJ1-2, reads SQTIHQWPATLVQPVGSPLSLECTVEGTSNPNLYWYRQAAGRGLQLLFYSVGIGQISSEVPQNLSASRPQDRQFILSSKKLLLSDSGFYLCAWALGAGNKPGGYTFGSGTRLTVV.

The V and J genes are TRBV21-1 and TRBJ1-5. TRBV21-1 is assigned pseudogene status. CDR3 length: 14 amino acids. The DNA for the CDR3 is TGTGCCAGCAGCAAAGCTACCGCGACTCAAATTAAGCATTTT. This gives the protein CASSKATATQIKHF.

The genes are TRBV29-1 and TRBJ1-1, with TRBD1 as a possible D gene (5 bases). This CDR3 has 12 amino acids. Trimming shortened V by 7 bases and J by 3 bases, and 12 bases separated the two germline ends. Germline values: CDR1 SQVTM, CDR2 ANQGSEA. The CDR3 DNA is TGCAGCGCCCGACAGATGGACACTGAAGCTTTCTTT. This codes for CSARQMDTEAFF.

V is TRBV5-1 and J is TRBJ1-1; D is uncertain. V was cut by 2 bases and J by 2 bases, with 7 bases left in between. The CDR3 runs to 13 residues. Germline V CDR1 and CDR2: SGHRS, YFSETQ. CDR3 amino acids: CASSFADNTEAFF. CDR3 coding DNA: TGCGCCAGCAGCTTTGCGGATAACACTGAAGCTTTCTTT.

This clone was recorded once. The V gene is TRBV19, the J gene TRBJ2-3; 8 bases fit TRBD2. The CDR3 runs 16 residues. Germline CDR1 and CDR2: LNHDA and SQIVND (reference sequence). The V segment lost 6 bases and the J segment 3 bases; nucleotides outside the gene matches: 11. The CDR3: CASSITPRGGTDTQYF. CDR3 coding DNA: TGTGCCAGTAGCATAACCCCCCGGGGGGGGACAGATACGCAGTATTTT. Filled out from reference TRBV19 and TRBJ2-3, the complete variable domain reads DGGITQSPKYLFRKEGQNVTLSCEQNLNHDAMYWYRQDPGQGLRLIYYSQIVNDFQKGDIAEGYSVSREKKESFPLTVTSAQKNPTAFYLCASSITPRGGTDTQYFGPGTRLTVL.

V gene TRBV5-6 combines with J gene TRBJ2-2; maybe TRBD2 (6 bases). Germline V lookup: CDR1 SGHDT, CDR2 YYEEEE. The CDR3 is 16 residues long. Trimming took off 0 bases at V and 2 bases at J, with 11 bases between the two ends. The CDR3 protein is CASSLVADFNTGELFF. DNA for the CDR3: TGTGCCAGCAGCTTGGTAGCGGATTTCAACACCGGGGAGCTGTTTTTT.

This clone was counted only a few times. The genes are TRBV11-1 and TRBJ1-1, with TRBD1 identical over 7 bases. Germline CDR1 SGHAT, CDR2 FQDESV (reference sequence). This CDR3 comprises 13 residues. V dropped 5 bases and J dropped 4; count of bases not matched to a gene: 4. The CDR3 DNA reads TGTGCCAGCAGCGTGACAGGGATCACTGAAGCTTTCTTT. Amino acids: CASSVTGITEAFF.

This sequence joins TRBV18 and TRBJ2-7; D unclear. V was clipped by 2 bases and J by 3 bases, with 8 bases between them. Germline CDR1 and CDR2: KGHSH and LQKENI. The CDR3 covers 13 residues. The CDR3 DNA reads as TGTGCCAGCTCACCAGGCTTGGGCTACGAGCAGTACTTC. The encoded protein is CASSPGLGYEQYF.

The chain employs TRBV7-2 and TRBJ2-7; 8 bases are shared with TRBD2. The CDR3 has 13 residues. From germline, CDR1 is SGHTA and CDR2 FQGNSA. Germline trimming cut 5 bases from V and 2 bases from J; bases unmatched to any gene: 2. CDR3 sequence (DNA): TGTGCCAGCAGCCCGGGGGGGGCCTACGAGCAGTACGTC. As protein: CASSPGGAYEQYV.

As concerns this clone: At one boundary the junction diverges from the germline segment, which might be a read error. The CDR3 sequence is CASSPLYDRLIF. CDR3 sequence (DNA): TGTGCCAGCAGCCCCCTATACGACAGGCTCATCTTT. V and J are TRBV5-8 and TRBJ1-1; tentatively, D is TRBD1 (6 bases). The CDR3 consists of 12 residues. From germline, CDR1 is SGHTS and CDR2 YDEGEE.

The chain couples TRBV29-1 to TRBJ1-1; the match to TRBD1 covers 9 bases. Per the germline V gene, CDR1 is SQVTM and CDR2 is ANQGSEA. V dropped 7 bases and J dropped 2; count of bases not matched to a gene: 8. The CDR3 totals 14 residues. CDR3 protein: CSAHKTGGNTEAFF. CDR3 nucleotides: TGCAGCGCCCACAAGACAGGGGGTAACACTGAAGCTTTCTTT.

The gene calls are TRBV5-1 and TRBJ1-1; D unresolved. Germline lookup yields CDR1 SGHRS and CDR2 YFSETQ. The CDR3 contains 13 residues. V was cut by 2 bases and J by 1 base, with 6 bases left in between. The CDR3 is CASSFRANTEAFF. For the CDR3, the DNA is TGCGCCAGCAGCTTTCGGGCGAACACTGAAGCTTTCTTT.

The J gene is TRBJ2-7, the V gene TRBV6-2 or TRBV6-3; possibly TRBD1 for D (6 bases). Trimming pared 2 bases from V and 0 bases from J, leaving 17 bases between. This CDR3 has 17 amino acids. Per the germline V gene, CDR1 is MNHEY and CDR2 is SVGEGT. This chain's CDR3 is CASSYAQGSLFSYEQYV. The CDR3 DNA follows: TGTGCCAGCAGTTACGCTCAGGGGAGCCTCTTCTCCTACGAGCAGTACGTC.

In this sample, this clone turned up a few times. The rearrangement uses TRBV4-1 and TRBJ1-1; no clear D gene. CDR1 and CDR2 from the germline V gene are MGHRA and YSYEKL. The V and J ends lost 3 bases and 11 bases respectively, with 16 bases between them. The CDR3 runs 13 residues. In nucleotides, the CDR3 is TGCGCCAGCAGCCAGGGAGGGTCGGATCGGGCTTTCTTT. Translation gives CASSQGGSDRAFF.

In DNA, the CDR3 is TGTGCCATCAGTGAGTTAACAGCTGGTGGCTACACCTTC. Its protein is CAISELTAGGYTF. The J gene is TRBJ1-2, the V gene TRBV10-3; D gene uncertain. The germline gives CDR1 ENHRY, CDR2 SYGVKD. With 1 base removed from V and 7 bases from J, the gap between germline ends came to 10 bases. The CDR3 has 13 residues.